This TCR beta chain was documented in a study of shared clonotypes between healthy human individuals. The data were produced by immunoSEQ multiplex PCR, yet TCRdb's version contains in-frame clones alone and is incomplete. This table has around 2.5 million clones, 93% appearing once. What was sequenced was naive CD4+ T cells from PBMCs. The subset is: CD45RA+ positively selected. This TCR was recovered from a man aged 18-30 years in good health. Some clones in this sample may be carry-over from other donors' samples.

CDR3 in amino acids: CASSRTPGPSVYEQYF. The CDR3 nucleotides read TGTGCCAGTAGTAGGACACCGGGACCGAGCGTATACGAGCAGTACTTC. The chain uses TRBV19 and TRBJ2-7; D possibly matches TRBD1 or TRBD2 (5 bases each). Germline CDR1 reads LNHDA; CDR2 reads SQIVND (reference sequence). With 4 bases removed from V and 4 bases from J, the gap between germline ends came to 20 bases. This CDR3 region has 16 residues.